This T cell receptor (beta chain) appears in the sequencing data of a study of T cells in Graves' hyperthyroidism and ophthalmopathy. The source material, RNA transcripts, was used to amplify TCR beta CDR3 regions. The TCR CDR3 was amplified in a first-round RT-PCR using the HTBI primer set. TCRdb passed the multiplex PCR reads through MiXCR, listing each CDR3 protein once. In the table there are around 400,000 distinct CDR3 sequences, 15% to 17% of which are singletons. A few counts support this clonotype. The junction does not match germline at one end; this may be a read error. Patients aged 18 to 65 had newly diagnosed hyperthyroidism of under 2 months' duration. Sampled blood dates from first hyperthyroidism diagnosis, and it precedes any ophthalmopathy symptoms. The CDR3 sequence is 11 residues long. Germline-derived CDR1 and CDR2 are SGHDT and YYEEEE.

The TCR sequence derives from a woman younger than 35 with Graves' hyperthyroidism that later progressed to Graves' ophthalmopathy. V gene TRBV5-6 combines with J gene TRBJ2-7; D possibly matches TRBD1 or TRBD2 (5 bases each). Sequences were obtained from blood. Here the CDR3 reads CASNLGEEQYF. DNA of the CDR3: TGTGCCAGCAACTTGGGGGAGGAGCAGTACTTC.